Each of the 16 T cell receptor beta chains below was sequenced from the same sample in a study of shared clonotypes between healthy human individuals. Repertoires were generated with immunoSEQ multiplex PCR, while TCRdb's copy carries only in-frame clones and drops some. The sample has 2 million to 2.5 million clones; approximately 94% are singletons. The sample taken for sequencing was naive CD4+ T cells sorted from blood. The subset here: CD45RA+ positively selected. The receptors originated from a man younger than 35 in good health.

The J gene is TRBJ1-1, the V gene TRBV19, with 11 bases matching TRBD1. Germline CDR1 and CDR2: LNHDA and SQIVND (reference sequence). This CDR3 spans 15 amino acids. Here the CDR3 reads CVSSGTGGRNTEAFF. Here the CDR3 DNA reads TGTGTCAGCTCCGGGACAGGGGGTCGGAACACTGAAGCTTTCTTT. The complete variable domain, with remaining parts taken from reference TRBV19 and TRBJ1-1, reads DGGITQSPKYLFRKEGQNVTLSCEQNLNHDAMYWYRQDPGQGLRLIYYSQIVNDFQKGDIAEGYSVSREKKESFPLTVTSAQKNPTAFYLCVSSGTGGRNTEAFFGQGTRLTVV.

The table lists this clone with a count of one. The chain links TRBV2 to TRBJ1-2; D is uncertain. The CDR3 consists of 10 residues. Trimming stripped 5 bases from V and 4 bases from J, with 2 bases between. Germline V gene sequence: CDR1 SNHLY, CDR2 FYNNEI. The DNA of the CDR3 is TGTGCCAGCAGTATCTATGGCTACACCTTC. It codes for CASSIYGYTF.

Comments on this clone: This sample also contains other DNA sequences that code for the same CDR3. The V and J genes are TRBV7-8 and TRBJ2-2; D call uncertain. Germline V CDR1 and CDR2: SGHVS, FQNEAQ. CDR3 length: 12 amino acids. The germline V and J ends were trimmed by 2 bases and 2 bases, with 0 bases remaining between them. The CDR3 DNA reads as TGTGCCAGCAGCTTAAACACCGGGGAGCTGTTTTTT. Residues: CASSLNTGELFF.

This rearrangement joins TRBV7-2 to TRBJ2-7, with unresolved D. The CDR3 runs 13 residues. Germline loops: CDR1 SGHTA, CDR2 FQGNSA. The V gene lost 3 bases and the J gene lost 7 bases, with 13 bases spanning the gap. The CDR3 bases are TGTGCCAGCAGCTTCGGATCCTCCCGGGAGCAGTACTTC. Amino acids: CASSFGSSREQYF.

This rearrangement joins TRBV2 to TRBJ1-5; D is perhaps TRBD1 (6 bases). This CDR3 region has 14 residues. V lost 0 bases, J lost 6 bases, and 9 bases lay in between. Germline CDR1 reads SNHLY; CDR2 reads FYNNEI. The CDR3 protein is CASSEARGGQPQHF. CDR3 sequence (DNA): TGTGCCAGCAGTGAAGCGCGAGGGGGTCAGCCCCAGCATTTT.

The chain uses TRBV5-1 and TRBJ2-1; 8 bases fit TRBD2. J gave up 0 bases and V 9 bases, and 8 bases lay outside the gene matches. CDR3 size: 15 residues. Germline CDR1 SGHRS, CDR2 YFSETQ. The CDR3 protein is CATGTSGGSYNEQFF. For the CDR3, the DNA is TGCGCCACCGGAACTAGCGGTGGCTCCTACAATGAGCAGTTCTTC.

V gene TRBV7-2 combines with J gene TRBJ1-2; D gene unclear. This CDR3 region has 13 residues. V was clipped by 1 base and J by 4 bases, with 7 bases between them. Germline V CDR1 and CDR2: SGHTA, FQGNSA. CDR3 coding DNA: TGTGCCAGCAGCTTAGGACGGTCCTATGGCTACACCTTC. As protein: CASSLGRSYGYTF.

V is TRBV11-3 and J is TRBJ2-1; no firm D call. Trimming cost V 1 base and J 13 bases, with 11 bases left between them. In germline, CDR1 is SGHNT, CDR2 YENEEA. The CDR3 spans 12 residues. Here the CDR3 reads CASSLGDVPQFF. Here the CDR3 DNA reads TGTGCCAGCAGCTTAGGAGACGTCCCACAGTTCTTC.

The V and J genes are TRBV2 and TRBJ1-1; D is ambiguous. V was trimmed by 4 bases and J by 1 base, leaving 10 bases between them. This CDR3 is built from 14 residues. The germline gives CDR1 SNHLY, CDR2 FYNNEI. The CDR3 region is CASSVVSANTEAFF. The CDR3 nucleotides are TGTGCCAGCAGTGTTGTGTCAGCGAACACTGAAGCTTTCTTT.

The V call is TRBV6-5, the J call TRBJ1-4; D ambiguous. Germline-derived CDR1 and CDR2 are MNHEY and SVGAGI. The CDR3 covers 14 residues. V shed 6 bases and J shed 4 bases, with 12 bases lying between them. In nucleotides, the CDR3 is TGTGCCAGCAGAACTGTGGGCTTTAATGAAAAACTGTTTTTT. Its protein is CASRTVGFNEKLFF.

In the case of this clone: The same CDR3 also results from other DNA sequences found in this sample. The genes are TRBV9 and TRBJ2-1, with 11 bases matching TRBD2. Germline CDR1 and CDR2: SGDLS and YYNGEE. The V gene end was trimmed by 2 bases and the J gene end by 3 bases; junction bases not matched to a gene: 4. This CDR3 has 16 amino acids. The CDR3 is CASSVSGTSGYNEQFF. In DNA form, the CDR3 reads TGTGCCAGCAGCGTCTCCGGGACTAGCGGCTACAATGAGCAGTTCTTC.

This chain connects TRBV6-5 to TRBJ2-5, with TRBD1 as a possible D gene (7 bases). The J call may be mistaken, given a closer DNA end match to TRBJ2-7. The CDR3 length is 15 residues. Germline CDR1 is MNHEY and CDR2 is SVGAGI. The CDR3 spells CASTRGGGTNYEQYF. CDR3 coding DNA: TGTGCCAGCACCAGAGGGGGCGGGACAAACTACGAGCAGTACTTC.

The genes are TRBV5-4 and TRBJ1-1; 7 positions agree with TRBD1. J was trimmed by 4 bases and V by 4 bases; bases with no gene match: 7. Germline V CDR1 and CDR2: SGHNT, YYREEE (reference sequence). The CDR3 is 14 amino acids. The CDR3 sequence: CASSIPTGITEAFF. CDR3 coding DNA: TGTGCCAGCAGCATACCGACAGGGATCACTGAAGCTTTCTTT. Together with reference TRBV5-4 and TRBJ1-1, the CDR3 gives the full variable domain: ETGVTQSPTHLIKTRGQQVTLRCSSQSGHNTVSWYQQALGQGPQFIFQYYREEENGRGNFPPRFSGLQFPNYSSELNVNALELDDSALYLCASSIPTGITEAFFGQGTRLTVV.

The rearrangement joins TRBV7-2 to TRBJ2-5; TRBD1 matches 8 bases. The CDR3 runs 15 residues. Germline lookup yields CDR1 SGHTA and CDR2 FQGNSA. Trimming at V came to 0 bases and at J to 5 bases, leaving 5 bases not matched to a gene. The CDR3 sequence is CASSLANRGMETQYF. The CDR3 region has the DNA TGTGCCAGCAGCTTAGCGAACAGGGGGATGGAGACCCAGTACTTC. Combining the CDR3 with reference TRBV7-2 and TRBJ2-5 gives the whole variable domain GAGVSQSPSNKVTEKGKDVELRCDPISGHTALYWYRQSLGQGLEFLIYFQGNSAPDKSGLPSDRFSAERTGGSVSTLTIQRTQQEDSAVYLCASSLANRGMETQYFGPGTRLLVL.

As DNA, the CDR3 is TGTGCCAGCAGCACCCTGGACGGTAACTATGGCTACACCTTC. Protein product: CASSTLDGNYGYTF. The chain links TRBV5-6 to TRBJ1-2, with D hard to call. Trimming removed 4 bases from V and 1 base from J, with 11 bases in between. The CDR3 is 14 residues long. The germline CDR1 and CDR2 sequences are SGHDT and YYEEEE.

J is TRBJ2-3 and V is TRBV18; 15 bases align to TRBD2. CDR1 is KGHSH and CDR2 is LQKENI in the germline V gene. J was trimmed by 5 bases and V by 6 bases; bases with no gene match: 6. The CDR3 consists of 16 residues. The CDR3 region is CASSRTSGGVQDTQYF. CDR3 bases: TGTGCCAGCTCTCGGACTAGCGGGGGGGTGCAAGATACGCAGTATTTT.